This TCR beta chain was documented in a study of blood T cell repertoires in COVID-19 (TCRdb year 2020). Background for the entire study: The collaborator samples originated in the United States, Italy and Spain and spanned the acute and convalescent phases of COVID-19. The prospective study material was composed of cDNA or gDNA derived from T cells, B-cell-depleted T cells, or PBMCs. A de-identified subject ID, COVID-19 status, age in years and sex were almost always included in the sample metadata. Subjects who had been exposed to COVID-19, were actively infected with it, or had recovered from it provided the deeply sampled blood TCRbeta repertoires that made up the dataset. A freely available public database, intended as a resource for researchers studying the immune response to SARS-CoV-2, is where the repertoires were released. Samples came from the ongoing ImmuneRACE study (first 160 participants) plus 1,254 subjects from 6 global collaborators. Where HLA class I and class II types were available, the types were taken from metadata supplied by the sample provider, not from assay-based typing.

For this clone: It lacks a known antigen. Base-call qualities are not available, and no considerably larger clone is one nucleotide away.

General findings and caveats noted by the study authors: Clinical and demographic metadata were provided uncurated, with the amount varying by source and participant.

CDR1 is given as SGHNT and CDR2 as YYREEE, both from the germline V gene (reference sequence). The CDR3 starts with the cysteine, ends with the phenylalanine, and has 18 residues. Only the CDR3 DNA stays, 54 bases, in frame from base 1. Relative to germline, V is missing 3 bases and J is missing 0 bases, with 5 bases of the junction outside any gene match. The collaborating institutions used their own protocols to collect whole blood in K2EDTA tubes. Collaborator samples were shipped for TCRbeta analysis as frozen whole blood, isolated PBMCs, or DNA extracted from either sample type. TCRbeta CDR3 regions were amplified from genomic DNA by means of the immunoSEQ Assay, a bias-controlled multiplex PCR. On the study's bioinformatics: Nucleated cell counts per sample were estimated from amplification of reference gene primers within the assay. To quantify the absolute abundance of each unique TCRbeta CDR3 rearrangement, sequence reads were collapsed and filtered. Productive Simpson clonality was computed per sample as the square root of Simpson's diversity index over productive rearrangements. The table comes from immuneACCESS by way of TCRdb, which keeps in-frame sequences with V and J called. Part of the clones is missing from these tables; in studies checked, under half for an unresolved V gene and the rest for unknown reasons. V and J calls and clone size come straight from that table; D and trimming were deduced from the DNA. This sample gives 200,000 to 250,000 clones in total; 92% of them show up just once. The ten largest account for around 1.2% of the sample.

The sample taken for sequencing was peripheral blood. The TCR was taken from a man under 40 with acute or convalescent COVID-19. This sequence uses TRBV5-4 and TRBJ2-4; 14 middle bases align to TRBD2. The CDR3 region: CASSSGLAGELAKNIQYF. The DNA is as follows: TGTGCCAGCAGCTCGGGACTAGCGGGGGAGCTAGCCAAAAACATTCAGTACTTC.